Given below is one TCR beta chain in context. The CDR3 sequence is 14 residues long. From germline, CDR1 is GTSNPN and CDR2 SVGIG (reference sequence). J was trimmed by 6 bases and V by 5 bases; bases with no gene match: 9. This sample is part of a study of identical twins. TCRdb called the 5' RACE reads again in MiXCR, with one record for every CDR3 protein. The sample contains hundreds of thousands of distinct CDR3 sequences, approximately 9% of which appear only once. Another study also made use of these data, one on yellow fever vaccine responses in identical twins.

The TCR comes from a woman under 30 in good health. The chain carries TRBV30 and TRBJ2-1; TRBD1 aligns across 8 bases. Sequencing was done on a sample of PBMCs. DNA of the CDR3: TGTGCCTGGGAAACATGGACAGGGCGCAATGAGCAGTTCTTC. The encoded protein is CAWETWTGRNEQFF.